The 24 T cell receptor beta chains in this list originate from one sample, sequenced in a study of T cells after yellow fever vaccination. TCRdb recomputed calls from the 5' RACE reads with MiXCR, one row per CDR3 protein. The sample shows fewer than 100,000 distinct CDR3 sequences, about 5.8% of them seen only once. The source was CD8+ T cells sorted from PBMCs, collected 10 days after the yellow fever booster vaccination. Source of these receptors: a man between 18 and 35 years old who received the YFV17D yellow fever vaccine.

The V and J genes are TRBV4-3 and TRBJ2-1, with D maybe TRBD2 (5 bases). Trimming left V 1 base short and J 9 bases short, with 10 bases between. CDR3 size: 13 residues. CDR1 is LGHNA, CDR2 YSLEER, per germline. CDR3 in DNA: TGCGCCAGCAGCCAAGTGGAGCGGCTTGAGCAGTTCTTC. Protein sequence: CASSQVERLEQFF.

This clonotype was found a few times. The CDR3 here is CASSVEGTVNTEAFF. For the CDR3, the DNA is TGTGCCAGCAGCGTAGAGGGGACAGTGAACACTGAAGCTTTCTTT. This chain joins TRBV9 and TRBJ1-1; 7 nucleotides match TRBD1. In germline, CDR1 is SGDLS, CDR2 YYNGEE. The V and J ends lost 0 bases and 0 bases, in that order; junction bases with no gene match: 2. This CDR3 spans 15 amino acids.

This clonotype was picked up many times. This rearrangement joins TRBV19 to TRBJ1-1, with D maybe TRBD1 (6 bases). CDR3 length: 13 residues. Trimming stripped 9 bases from V and 1 base from J, with 12 bases between. CDR1 is LNHDA, CDR2 SQIVND, per germline (reference sequence). CDR3 sequence: CASPGAENTEAFF. The CDR3 bases are TGTGCCAGCCCAGGGGCCGAGAACACTGAAGCTTTCTTT. The variable domain in full, completed from reference TRBV19 and TRBJ1-1, reads DGGITQSPKYLFRKEGQNVTLSCEQNLNHDAMYWYRQDPGQGLRLIYYSQIVNDFQKGDIAEGYSVSREKKESFPLTVTSAQKNPTAFYLCASPGAENTEAFFGQGTRLTVV.

This clonotype was counted ten times or more. The chain has TRBV7-9 and TRBJ2-1, with 11 bases matching TRBD2. The germline CDR1 and CDR2 sequences are SEHNR and FQNEAQ (reference sequence). Trimming removed 1 base from V and 0 bases from J; junction bases left unmatched: 11. The CDR3 sequence is 20 residues long. The CDR3 is CASSLVRWSLAGGSYNEQFF. CDR3 DNA sequence: TGTGCCAGCAGCTTAGTACGGTGGAGCCTAGCGGGGGGCTCCTACAATGAGCAGTTCTTC.

This clonotype was observed a handful of times. This chain uses TRBV15 with TRBJ2-3, with 14 bases fitting TRBD2. The ends lost 3 bases at V and 3 bases at J; junction bases unmatched: 2. From germline, CDR1 is LNHNV and CDR2 YYDKDF (reference sequence). This CDR3 comprises 16 residues. Written as DNA, the CDR3 is TGTGCCACCAGCAGGGGACTAGCGGGGGTTACAGATACGCAGTATTTT. Protein product: CATSRGLAGVTDTQYF.

This clonotype has more than one count but fewer than ten. The rearrangement links TRBV7-9 to TRBJ1-2, with 8 bases fitting TRBD1. J lost 6 bases, V lost 3 bases, and 6 bases had no gene match. CDR3 length: 14 residues. The germline gives CDR1 SEHNR, CDR2 FQNEAQ (reference sequence). Here the CDR3 DNA reads TGTGCCAGCAGCTTCGACAGGGGTCCCCATGGCTACACCTTC. Translated, it gives CASSFDRGPHGYTF. The variable domain in full, with the rest retrieved from reference TRBV7-9 and TRBJ1-2, is DTGVSQNPRHKITKRGQNVTFRCDPISEHNRLYWYRQTLGQGPEFLTYFQNEAQLEKSRLLSDRFSAERPKGSFSTLEIQRTEQGDSAMYLCASSFDRGPHGYTFGSGTRLTVV.

The chain links TRBV5-1 to TRBJ1-1; a weak D match, TRBD1 (5 bases). There are 14 residues in the CDR3. V was trimmed by 0 bases and J by 8 bases, leaving 14 bases between them. Germline values: CDR1 SGHRS, CDR2 YFSETQ. CDR3 loop: CASSLAQVSQEAFF. In DNA, the CDR3 is TGCGCCAGCAGCTTGGCACAGGTCAGCCAGGAAGCTTTCTTT.

The chain has TRBV7-9 and TRBJ1-2, with D unresolved. CDR3 size: 12 residues. Germline V gene sequence: CDR1 SEHNR, CDR2 FQNEAQ (reference sequence). Trimming took 0 bases from V and 8 from J, leaving 7 bases between them. The CDR3 region has the DNA TGTGCCAGCAGCTTAGCTTTGGAGGGCTACACCTTC. It is translated as CASSLALEGYTF.

This clonotype was detected a few times. The chain is built from TRBV12-3 or TRBV12-4 and TRBJ1-1; no clear D gene. This CDR3 spans 14 amino acids. Trimming removed 6 bases from V and 3 bases from J, with 14 bases in between. DNA for the CDR3: TGTGCCAGCAGCCCCGCTGGGCGGGACACTGAAGCTTTCTTT. It yields the protein CASSPAGRDTEAFF.

As DNA, the CDR3 is TGTGCCAGCAGAAAACACTCTCAAGAGACCCAGTACTTC. Its protein is CASRKHSQETQYF. V usage is TRBV5-8 and J usage is TRBJ2-5; D unresolved. The CDR3 extends over 13 amino acids. The V and J ends lost 5 bases and 2 bases respectively, with 10 bases between them. Germline CDR1 SGHTS, CDR2 YDEGEE.

This clonotype came up a few times. CDR3 coding DNA: TGTGCCAGCAGCCAGGATTTAGCAGCTTACAATGAGCAGTTCTTC. Amino acid sequence: CASSQDLAAYNEQFF. V gene TRBV5-5 combines with J gene TRBJ2-1; D is ambiguous. From germline, CDR1 is SGHKS and CDR2 YYEKEE (reference sequence). There are 15 residues in the CDR3. The V end was cut by 4 bases, the J end by 4 bases, with 15 bases between.

In this sample, this clonotype turned up a few times. The V gene is TRBV11-2, the J gene TRBJ2-1; 8 bases line up with TRBD1. With 0 bases clipped from V and 2 bases from J, the junction kept 3 bases outside the gene matches. The CDR3 sequence is 16 residues long. In germline, CDR1 is SGHAT, CDR2 FQNNGV. CDR3 sequence: CASSLDQGAAYNEQFF. CDR3 in DNA: TGTGCCAGCAGCTTAGATCAGGGGGCAGCCTACAATGAGCAGTTCTTC.

This clonotype was observed a handful of times. CDR3 sequence (DNA): TGCAGTGCTAGAAACCGGGACAGGTTTTCCTACGAGCAGTACTTC. Translating gives CSARNRDRFSYEQYF. The chain has TRBV20-1 and TRBJ2-7, with TRBD1 identical over 8 bases. The V gene's germline CDR1 is DFQATT and CDR2 SNEGSKA (reference sequence). V lost 2 bases to trimming and J lost 1 base; unmatched junction nucleotides: 7. The CDR3 spans 15 residues.

This clonotype was seen a handful of times. This chain links TRBV12-3 or TRBV12-4 with TRBJ2-1, with D unclear. The CDR3 is 11 amino acids. Trimming stripped 5 bases from V and 8 bases from J, with 7 bases between. The CDR3 sequence is CASSLSYEQFF. Here the CDR3 DNA reads TGTGCCAGCAGTCTGAGCTATGAGCAGTTCTTC.

This clonotype appeared many times. The gene calls are TRBV7-7 and TRBJ2-7; D gene unclear. V dropped 2 bases and J dropped 6 bases, with 11 bases sitting between them. The CDR3 has 13 residues. Germline CDR1 reads SSHAT; CDR2 reads FNYEAQ (reference sequence). CDR3 bases: TGTGCCAGCAGCTTAAACGAGAAACGCGAGCAGTACTTC. Protein product: CASSLNEKREQYF.

The table lists this clonotype with a few counts. This chain links TRBV6-5 with TRBJ2-6; no definite D call. The CDR3 length is 13 residues. Trimming removed 0 bases at V and 3 bases at J, with 0 bases between. CDR1 is MNHEY, CDR2 SVGAGI, per germline. This chain's CDR3 is CASSYSGANVLTF. CDR3 in DNA: TGTGCCAGCAGTTACTCTGGGGCCAACGTCCTGACTTTC.

This clonotype was counted at least ten times. The rearrangement joins TRBV7-9 to TRBJ2-3, with TRBD2 as a possible D gene (6 bases). The V end was cut by 8 bases, the J end by 6 bases, with 9 bases between. This CDR3 is 11 amino acids long. Germline values: CDR1 SEHNR, CDR2 FQNEAQ (reference sequence). CDR3 coding DNA: TGTGCCAGCGGGACTCGGGATACGCAGTATTTT. Its protein is CASGTRDTQYF.

The rearrangement joins TRBV5-1 to TRBJ1-4; the match to TRBD1 covers 10 bases. V lost 0 bases to trimming and J lost 5 bases; unmatched junction nucleotides: 1. This CDR3 has 15 residues. Per germline, CDR1 SGHRS and CDR2 YFSETQ. CDR3 bases: TGCGCCAGCAGCTTGGTGGGACAGGGGAATGAAAAACTGTTTTTT. Translating it yields CASSLVGQGNEKLFF.

The chain links TRBV5-1 to TRBJ1-1, with a tentative D call TRBD1 (6 bases). Germline V lookup: CDR1 SGHRS, CDR2 YFSETQ. The CDR3 totals 14 residues. The V end lost 4 bases, the J end lost 3 bases, and 13 bases lay between the germline ends. The CDR3 bases are TGCGCCAGCAGCGTGACAGGCAGCTACACTGAAGCTTTCTTT. Encoded protein: CASSVTGSYTEAFF. The full variable domain, in which reference TRBV5-1 and TRBJ1-1 provide the parts outside the CDR3, is KAGVTQTPRYLIKTRGQQVTLSCSPISGHRSVSWYQQTPGQGLQFLFEYFSETQRNKGNFPGRFSGRQFSNSRSEMNVSTLELGDSALYLCASSVTGSYTEAFFGQGTRLTVV.

This clonotype was observed a few times. This rearrangement joins TRBV10-3 to TRBJ1-1; D remains ambiguous. The CDR3 length is 13 residues. The V end was cut by 7 bases, the J end by 1 base, with 10 bases between. Germline CDR1 is ENHRY and CDR2 is SYGVKD. DNA of the CDR3: TGTGCCATCATGGCGACGGCGAACACTGAAGCTTTCTTT. Protein product: CAIMATANTEAFF.

This clonotype occurred a few times. This chain links TRBV29-1 with TRBJ1-2, with a weak D call TRBD1 (5 bases). V shed 1 base and J shed 7 bases, with 10 bases lying between them. Germline values: CDR1 SQVTM, CDR2 ANQGSEA. The CDR3 totals 12 residues. The CDR3 region has the DNA TGCAGCGTTGAAGGGGGGGAGCCTGGCTACACCTTC. Protein sequence: CSVEGGEPGYTF.

This clonotype was observed a few times. V is TRBV20-1 and J is TRBJ2-7; D may be TRBD1 (6 bases). CDR1 DFQATT and CDR2 SNEGSKA come from the germline V gene (reference sequence). V was shortened by 4 bases and J by 7 bases, with 20 bases between the two germline ends. CDR3 length: 14 amino acids. This CDR3 is CSAKALRQAWEQYF. CDR3 nucleotides: TGCAGTGCTAAAGCCTTGAGACAGGCCTGGGAGCAGTACTTC.

This clonotype was detected only a few times. This chain links TRBV3-1 with TRBJ2-2; D remains ambiguous. Trimming stripped 2 bases from V and 3 bases from J, with 10 bases between. CDR1 LGHDT and CDR2 YNNKEL come from the germline V gene (reference sequence). The CDR3 has 15 amino acids. The CDR3 DNA is TGTGCCAGCAGCCAAAGGCTAGTAGACACCGGGGAGCTGTTTTTT. Protein sequence: CASSQRLVDTGELFF.

Only a few counts were recorded for this clonotype. V usage is TRBV6-5 and J usage is TRBJ2-3, with 13 nucleotides matching TRBD2. Germline values: CDR1 MNHEY, CDR2 SVGAGI. V shed 2 bases and J 1 base; nucleotides not matched to a gene: 3. The CDR3 has 17 amino acids. The CDR3 protein is CASSYPGLAGGTDTQYF. Written as DNA, the CDR3 is TGTGCCAGCAGTTACCCTGGACTAGCGGGGGGCACAGATACGCAGTATTTT.